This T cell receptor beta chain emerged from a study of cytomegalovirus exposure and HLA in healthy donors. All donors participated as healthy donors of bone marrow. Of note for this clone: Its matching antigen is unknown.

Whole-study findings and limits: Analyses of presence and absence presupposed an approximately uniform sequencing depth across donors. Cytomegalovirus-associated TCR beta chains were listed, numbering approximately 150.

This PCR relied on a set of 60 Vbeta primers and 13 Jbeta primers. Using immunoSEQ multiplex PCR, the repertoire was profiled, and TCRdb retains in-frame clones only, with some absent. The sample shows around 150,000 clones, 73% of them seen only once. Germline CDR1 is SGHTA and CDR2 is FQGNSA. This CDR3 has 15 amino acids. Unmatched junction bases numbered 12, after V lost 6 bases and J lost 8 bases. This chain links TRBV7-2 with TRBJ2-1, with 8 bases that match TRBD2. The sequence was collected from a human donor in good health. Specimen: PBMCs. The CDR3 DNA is TGTGCCAGCAGACTAAAGGGACTAGTCCGACATGAGCAGTTCTTC. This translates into CASRLKGLVRHEQFF.